This T cell receptor beta chain was sequenced in a study of blood T cells in healthy people across ages. Donation came from healthy Caucasian individuals in Russia who were aged 6 to 90. A minimum of 5.5 micrograms of total RNA was extracted per sample. Germline values: CDR1 DFQATT, CDR2 SNEGSKA (reference sequence). The CDR3 sequence is 13 residues long. Trimming shortened V by 7 bases and J by 4 bases, and 16 bases separated the two germline ends. Combining a sample-barcoded 5' primer with a J-beta primer mix, a second PCR ran for about 7 to 11 cycles. TCRdb used MiXCR to reprocess the 5' RACE reads, holding one entry per CDR3 protein. The data show some 670,000 distinct CDR3 sequences, with about 51% seen just once and about 13% held by the top ten. General observations from the study: No one knew whether donors had CMV, which possibly confounded expanded clonotype changes.

A word on this clonotype: As yet, its antigen is unknown.

This receptor was taken from a woman older than 75 in good health. Sequences were obtained from blood. The rearrangement joins TRBV20-1 to TRBJ1-2; unclear D gene. CDR3 sequence reads: CSVHYTASYGYTF. The CDR3 DNA follows: TGCAGTGTTCACTACACGGCCTCCTATGGCTACACCTTC.